The rows below give T cell receptor beta chains drawn from one sample of a study of blood T cell repertoires in COVID-19. Using immunoSEQ multiplex PCR, the repertoire was profiled, and TCRdb retains in-frame clones only, with some absent. The table has roughly 210,000 clones, roughly 90% seen once; the top ten hold over 1.5%. Sequencing used peripheral blood. The origin of the receptors is a man between 65 and 85 years old with acute or convalescent COVID-19. Both conserved end residues are part of each CDR3. Each record gives: V gene, clone size, D gene, J gene, CDR3 protein, CDR3 DNA. A D gene is named only where the DNA matches it firmly. Rows give clone size only sometimes, using once, few, many, or a class for an expanded clone.

TRBV27	NA	NA	TRBJ1-5	CASSLTGGGNQPQHF	TGTGCCAGCAGCTTAACGGGGGGCGGCAATCAGCCCCAGCATTTT
TRBV27	NA	NA	TRBJ1-2	CASSLSRGWYGYTF	TGTGCCAGCAGTTTATCCCGGGGTTGGTATGGCTACACCTTC
TRBV5-1	NA	NA	TRBJ2-1	CASSLKLEWTNEQFF	TGCGCCAGCAGCTTAAAACTAGAGTGGACGAATGAGCAGTTCTTC
TRBV19	NA	NA	TRBJ2-7	CASSIGQGGTYEQYF	TGTGCCAGTAGTATAGGCCAGGGCGGGACCTACGAGCAGTACTTC
TRBV29-1	NA	TRBD2	TRBJ2-5	CSVTPWTSGGETQYF	TGCAGCGTTACCCCTTGGACTAGCGGGGGGGAGACCCAGTACTTC
TRBV10-2	NA	NA	TRBJ2-1	CATTLDLAHNEQFF	TGCGCCACCACCCTTGATTTGGCCCACAATGAGCAGTTCTTC
TRBV5-6	many	NA	TRBJ1-5	CASSLRQLNQPQHF	TGTGCCAGCAGCTTGCGACAGCTCAATCAGCCCCAGCATTTT
TRBV14	NA	TRBD1	TRBJ1-4	CASSHRTGGEEKLFF	TGTGCCAGCAGCCACCGGACAGGGGGGGAGGAAAAACTGTTTTTT
TRBV2	NA	TRBD1	TRBJ1-1	CASSRGATGDTEAFF	TGTGCCAGCAGTCGGGGGGCGACAGGGGACACTGAAGCTTTCTTT
TRBV28	NA	NA	TRBJ1-2	CASSPPFEGGDGYTF	TGTGCCAGCAGTCCCCCTTTCGAGGGGGGGGATGGCTACACCTTC
TRBV5-5	NA	NA	TRBJ1-5	CASSRAGWDQPQHF	TGTGCCAGCAGCCGCGCGGGGTGGGATCAGCCCCAGCATTTT
TRBV3-1/TRBV3-2	NA	NA	TRBJ2-7	CASSQSARGIYEQYF	TGTGCCAGCAGCCAGTCGGCCAGGGGTATCTACGAGCAGTACTTC
TRBV4-2	NA	NA	TRBJ1-5	CASSQVGGSQPQHF	TGTGCCAGCAGCCAAGTGGGGGGAAGTCAGCCCCAGCATTTT
TRBV28	NA	NA	TRBJ2-1	CASVPAGSWSNEQFF	TGTGCCAGCGTTCCGGCGGGTTCGTGGAGCAATGAGCAGTTCTTC
TRBV2	NA	NA	TRBJ2-7	CASSEIAGYGYEQYF	TGTGCCAGCAGTGAAATAGCAGGGTATGGCTACGAGCAGTACTTC
TRBV10-3	NA	TRBD2	TRBJ2-1	CAISEGLAGTYNEQFF	TGTGCCATCAGTGAGGGACTAGCGGGAACCTACAATGAGCAGTTCTTC
TRBV10-1	NA	TRBD2	TRBJ2-2	CASPPLLAGGPGNTGELFF	TGCGCCAGCCCACCCCTACTAGCGGGAGGGCCGGGCAACACCGGGGAGCTGTTTTTT
TRBV10-3	NA	NA	TRBJ2-2	CAISDGGGPTGELFF	TGTGCCATCAGTGACGGGGGAGGCCCCACCGGGGAGCTGTTTTTT
TRBV28	NA	NA	TRBJ2-1	CASSFSPLADEQFF	TGTGCCAGCAGTTTTTCCCCGCTAGCCGATGAGCAGTTCTTC
TRBV27	NA	TRBD1	TRBJ1-4	CASKPGTVEKLFF	TGTGCCAGCAAACCCGGGACAGTGGAAAAACTGTTTTTT
TRBV6-5	NA	TRBD1	TRBJ1-2	CASSLGQAVGGYTF	TGTGCCAGCAGCCTGGGACAGGCAGTCGGTGGCTACACCTTC
TRBV12-3/TRBV12-4	NA	NA	TRBJ2-7	CASSLGQGYEQYF	TGTGCCAGCAGTTTAGGGCAGGGCTACGAGCAGTACTTC
TRBV5-1	once	TRBD2	TRBJ2-1	CASSISAGGMGEQFF	TGCGCCAGCAGTATATCGGCGGGAGGGATGGGGGAGCAGTTCTTC
TRBV6-5	NA	NA	TRBJ1-1	CASGRGAMNTEAFF	TGTGCCAGCGGGAGGGGGGCTATGAACACTGAAGCTTTCTTT
TRBV6-6	NA	TRBD1	TRBJ2-4	CASSGGGQLAKNIQYF	TGTGCCAGCAGTGGTGGGGGACAGCTAGCCAAAAACATTCAGTACTTC
TRBV15	NA	NA	TRBJ2-7	CATSSAGQTYEQYF	TGTGCCACCAGCAGTGCGGGACAGACCTACGAGCAGTACTTC
TRBV5-1	few	NA	TRBJ1-2	CASSLVGGGTNYGYTF	TGCGCCAGCAGCTTAGTAGGCGGCGGGACTAACTATGGCTACACCTTC
TRBV6-1	NA	TRBD1	TRBJ2-2	CASSEALLGTGGLTSGELFF	TGTGCCAGCAGTGAAGCGCTTCTCGGGACAGGGGGTCTCACTTCCGGGGAGCTGTTTTTT
TRBV5-1	NA	NA	TRBJ1-2	CASSLEPVSGYGYTF	TGCGCCAGCAGCTTGGAACCTGTCAGCGGCTATGGCTACACCTTC
TRBV28	NA	TRBD2	TRBJ2-7	CASSLSASGTYEQYF	TGTGCCAGCAGTTTATCAGCTAGCGGAACCTACGAGCAGTACTTC
TRBV10-3	NA	TRBD2	TRBJ2-1	CAITPGRGTSGSNEQFF	TGTGCCATCACCCCAGGGAGGGGGACTAGCGGGAGTAATGAGCAGTTCTTC
TRBV28	NA	TRBD2	TRBJ2-5	CASSRGGQETQYF	TGTGCCAGCAGTCGCGGGGGACAAGAGACCCAGTACTTC
TRBV5-1	NA	TRBD2	TRBJ2-7	CASSLNSGRTSGEQYF	TGCGCCAGCAGCTTGAATAGCGGGAGGACGTCAGGTGAGCAGTACTTC
TRBV5-6	NA	NA	TRBJ2-7	CASSPGVAAWYEQYF	TGTGCCAGCAGCCCCGGGGTAGCGGCATGGTACGAGCAGTACTTC
TRBV7-2	NA	NA	TRBJ2-2	CASSLVVGQLNTGELFF	TGTGCCAGCAGCTTAGTAGTAGGACAGTTAAACACCGGGGAGCTGTTTTTT
TRBV24-1	NA	NA	TRBJ2-1	CATSEAGTEQFF	TGTGCCACCAGTGAGGCCGGGACAGAGCAGTTCTTC
TRBV12-3/TRBV12-4	NA	NA	TRBJ1-2	CASSQTVNYGYTF	TGTGCCAGCAGCCAAACAGTTAACTATGGCTACACCTTC
TRBV16	NA	NA	TRBJ1-1	CASSQSRNSEAFF	TGTGCCAGCAGCCAATCACGGAACAGTGAAGCTTTCTTT
TRBV7-2	once	TRBD1	TRBJ1-3	CASSSQGAGGNTIYF	TGTGCCAGCAGCTCCCAGGGGGCTGGGGGAAACACCATATATTTT
TRBV6-1	NA	TRBD2	TRBJ2-5	CASSEARLAGLLGETQYF	TGTGCCAGCAGTGAAGCTCGCCTAGCGGGTCTCCTGGGCGAGACCCAGTACTTC
TRBV18	NA	NA	TRBJ2-1	CASSPPDNEQFF	TGTGCCAGCTCACCTCCAGATAATGAGCAGTTCTTC
TRBV7-8	NA	NA	TRBJ1-1	CASSLGYRTEAFF	TGTGCCAGCAGCTTAGGATATCGGACTGAAGCTTTCTTT
TRBV18	NA	TRBD1	TRBJ2-2	CASSPRTGLNTGELFF	TGTGCCAGCTCACCACGGACAGGGTTGAACACCGGGGAGCTGTTTTTT
TRBV19	NA	TRBD1	TRBJ2-7	CASSPGQGAGEQYF	TGTGCCAGTAGTCCCGGACAGGGGGCGGGGGAGCAGTACTTC
TRBV28	NA	TRBD1	TRBJ2-7	CASSSIGTEPYEQYF	TGTGCCAGCAGTTCAATCGGGACAGAACCCTACGAGCAGTACTTC
TRBV18	NA	NA	TRBJ2-5	CASSRQQGQETQYF	TGTGCCAGCTCACGACAACAGGGCCAAGAGACCCAGTACTTC